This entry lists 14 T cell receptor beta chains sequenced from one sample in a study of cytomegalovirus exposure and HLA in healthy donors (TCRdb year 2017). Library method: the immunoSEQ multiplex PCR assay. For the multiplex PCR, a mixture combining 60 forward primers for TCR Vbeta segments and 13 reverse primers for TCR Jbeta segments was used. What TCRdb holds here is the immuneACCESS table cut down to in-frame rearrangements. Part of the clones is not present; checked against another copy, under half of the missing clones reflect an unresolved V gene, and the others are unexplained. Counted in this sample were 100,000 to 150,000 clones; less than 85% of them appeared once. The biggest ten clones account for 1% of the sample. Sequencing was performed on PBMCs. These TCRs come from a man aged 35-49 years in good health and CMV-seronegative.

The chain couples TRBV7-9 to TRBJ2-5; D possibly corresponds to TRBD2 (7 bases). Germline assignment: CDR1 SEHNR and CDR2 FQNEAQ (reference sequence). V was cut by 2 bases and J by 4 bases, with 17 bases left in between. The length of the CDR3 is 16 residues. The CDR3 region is CASSLPGGRGGETQYF. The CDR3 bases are TGTGCCAGCAGCTTACCGGGGGGCCGTGGGGGAGAGACCCAGTACTTC.

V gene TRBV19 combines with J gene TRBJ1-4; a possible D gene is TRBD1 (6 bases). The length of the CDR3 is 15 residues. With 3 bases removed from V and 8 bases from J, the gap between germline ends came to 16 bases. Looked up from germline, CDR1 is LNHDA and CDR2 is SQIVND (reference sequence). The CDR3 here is CASSISQGVREKLFF. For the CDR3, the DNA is TGTGCCAGTAGTATTTCACAGGGAGTCAGGGAAAAACTGTTTTTT.

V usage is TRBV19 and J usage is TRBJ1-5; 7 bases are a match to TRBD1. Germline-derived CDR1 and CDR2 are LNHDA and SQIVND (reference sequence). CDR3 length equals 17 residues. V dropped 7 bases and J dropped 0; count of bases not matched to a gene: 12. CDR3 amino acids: CASTSLFGTASNQPQHF. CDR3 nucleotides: TGTGCCAGTACTTCCCTATTTGGGACAGCTAGCAATCAGCCCCAGCATTTT.

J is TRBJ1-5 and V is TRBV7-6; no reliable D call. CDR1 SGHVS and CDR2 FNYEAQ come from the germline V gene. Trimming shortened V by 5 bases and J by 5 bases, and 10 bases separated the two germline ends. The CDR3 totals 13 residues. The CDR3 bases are TGTGCCAGCAGCCTACAAACAGATCAGCCCCAGCATTTT. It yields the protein CASSLQTDQPQHF.

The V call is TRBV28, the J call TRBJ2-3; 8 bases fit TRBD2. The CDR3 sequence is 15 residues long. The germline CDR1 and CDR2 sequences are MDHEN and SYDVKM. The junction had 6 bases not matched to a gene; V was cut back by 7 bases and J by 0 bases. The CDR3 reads CASTRGGRSTDTQYF. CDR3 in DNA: TGTGCCAGCACTCGCGGGGGGCGAAGCACAGATACGCAGTATTTT.

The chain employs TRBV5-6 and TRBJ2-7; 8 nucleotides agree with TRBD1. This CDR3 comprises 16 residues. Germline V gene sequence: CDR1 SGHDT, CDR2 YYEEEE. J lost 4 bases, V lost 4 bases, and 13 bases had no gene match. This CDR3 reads CASSHNFRDRTYEQYF. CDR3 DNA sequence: TGTGCCAGCAGCCACAATTTCCGGGACAGGACATACGAGCAGTACTTC.

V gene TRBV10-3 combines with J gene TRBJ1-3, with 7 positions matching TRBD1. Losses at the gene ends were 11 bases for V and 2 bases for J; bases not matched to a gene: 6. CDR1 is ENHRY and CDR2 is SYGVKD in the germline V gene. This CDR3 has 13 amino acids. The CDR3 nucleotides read TGTGCCTCGGGGCAGGGGGCTGGAAACACCATATATTTT. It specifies CASGQGAGNTIYF.

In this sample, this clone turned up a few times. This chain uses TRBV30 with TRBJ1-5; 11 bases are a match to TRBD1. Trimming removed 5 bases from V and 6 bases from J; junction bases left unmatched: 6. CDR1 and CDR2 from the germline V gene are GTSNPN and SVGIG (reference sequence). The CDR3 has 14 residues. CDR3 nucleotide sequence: TGTGCCTGGGCGCCAGGGACAGGGGGTCAGCCCCAGCATTTT. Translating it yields CAWAPGTGGQPQHF.

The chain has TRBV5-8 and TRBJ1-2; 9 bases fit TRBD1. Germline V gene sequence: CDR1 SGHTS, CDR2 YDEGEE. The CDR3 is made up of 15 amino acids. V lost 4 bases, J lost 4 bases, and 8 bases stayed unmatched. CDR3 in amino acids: CASSPLQGAAYGYTF. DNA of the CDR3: TGTGCCAGCAGCCCCTTACAGGGGGCAGCCTATGGCTACACCTTC. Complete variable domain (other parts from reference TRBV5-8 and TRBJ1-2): EAGVTQSPTHLIKTRGQQATLRCSPISGHTSVYWYQQALGLGLQFLLWYDEGEERNRGNFPPRFSGRQFPNYSSELNVNALELEDSALYLCASSPLQGAAYGYTFGSGTRLTVV.

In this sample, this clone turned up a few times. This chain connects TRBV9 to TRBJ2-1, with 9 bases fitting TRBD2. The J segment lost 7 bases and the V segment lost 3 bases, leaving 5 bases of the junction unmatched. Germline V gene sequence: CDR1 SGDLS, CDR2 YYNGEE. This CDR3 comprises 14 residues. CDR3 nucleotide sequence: TGTGCCAGCAGCGGGGTAGCGGGAGAAAATGAGCAGTTCTTC. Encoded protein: CASSGVAGENEQFF.

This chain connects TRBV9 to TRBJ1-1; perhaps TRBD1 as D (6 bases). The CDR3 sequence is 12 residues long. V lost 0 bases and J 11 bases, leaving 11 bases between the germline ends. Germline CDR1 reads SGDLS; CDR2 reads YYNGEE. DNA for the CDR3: TGTGCCAGCAGCGTAGACAGGGAATTGGCTTTCTTT. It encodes CASSVDRELAFF.

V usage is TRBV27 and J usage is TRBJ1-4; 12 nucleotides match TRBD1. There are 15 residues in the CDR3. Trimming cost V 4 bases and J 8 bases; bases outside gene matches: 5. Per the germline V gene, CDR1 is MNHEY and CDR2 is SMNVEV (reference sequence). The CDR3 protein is CASSSPGTGGEKLFF. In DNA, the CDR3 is TGTGCCAGCAGTTCCCCCGGGACAGGGGGCGAAAAACTGTTTTTT.

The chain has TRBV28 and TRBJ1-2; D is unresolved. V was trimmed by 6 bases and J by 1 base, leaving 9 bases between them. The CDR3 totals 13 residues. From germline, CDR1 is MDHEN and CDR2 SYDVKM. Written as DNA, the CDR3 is TGTGCCAGCAGGACGACACTTAACTATGGCTACACCTTC. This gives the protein CASRTTLNYGYTF.

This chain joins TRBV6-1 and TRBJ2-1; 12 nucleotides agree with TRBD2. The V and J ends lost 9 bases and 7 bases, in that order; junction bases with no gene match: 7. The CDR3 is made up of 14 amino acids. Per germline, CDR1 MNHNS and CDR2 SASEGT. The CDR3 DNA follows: TGTGCCAGTCTGACTAGCGGGAGTGTTAATGAGCAGTTCTTC. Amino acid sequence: CASLTSGSVNEQFF.